This T cell receptor (beta chain) was observed in a study of T cell repertoires in cytomegalovirus infection (dated by TCRdb to about 2019). With regard to the full study: Alongside well-studied HLA-B-restricted epitopes, the peptide stimulations were aimed at recently identified HLA-C-restricted CMV epitopes, whose presentation resists viral immunomodulation. Donor HLA type was relevant to the analysis, as public TCR beta signatures indicated carriage of CMV infection together with the matching HLA type.

Sequencing took place on an Illumina HiSeq 1500. The public reads were reprocessed in TCRdb via fastp at Q25 and MiXCR, keeping in-frame beta chains. One record per CDR3 amino acid sequence lists the most common genes and DNA. This sample has hundreds of thousands of distinct CDR3 sequences in its table, and around a third of those were observed once. Jointly, the top ten make up around a sixth of the sample. The treatment or condition label of this sample denotes: in vitro stimulation with specific CMV peptide epitopes to enrich CMV-specific T cells. This clonotype has a handful of counts. There is no known antigen for this receptor. No much larger clone exists at a distance of one base, and base qualities are not known. Spanning cysteine to phenylalanine, the CDR3 consists of 14 amino acids. CDR3 DNA only is kept here, 42 bases in frame from base 1. V loses 4 bases of germline sequence and J loses 0 bases, and the interval between the two ends is 9 bases. CDR1 and CDR2, looked up from the germline V gene (reference sequence), are LNHDA and SQIVND.

General conclusions and limits of the study: Carriers of CMV infection plus the relevant HLA type were discriminated by the cumulative frequency of public TCR beta family members in the study cohort and in an independent roughly 400-donor cohort. The ex vivo response was dominated by HLA-C-restricted CMV-specific TCR beta clonotypes, which also provided the single most frequent clonotype in two of eight donors.

The starting material was cultured PBMCs, obtained from culture after CMV antigen stimulation. The rearrangement joined TRBV19 to TRBJ2-5; the D gene cannot be resolved reliably. The clonotype was recovered from a human donor in good health (CMV status not recorded). Some clones in this sample may be carry-over from other donors' samples. CDR3 region: CASSKRQYQETQYF. The nucleotide sequence is given as TGTGCCAGTAGTAAGCGCCAGTACCAAGAGACCCAGTACTTC.